This T cell receptor (beta chain) came from a study of T cells in Graves' hyperthyroidism and ophthalmopathy (dated by TCRdb to 2018 to 2020). About the investigation overall: Peripheral blood samples were taken at the time of initial diagnosis, prior to any treatment. A discovery cohort of about a hundred patients, 43 with Graves' ophthalmopathy and approximately 60 with stable Graves' hyperthyroidism, was used to find distinguishing TCR V-J signatures. Prospective prediction of ophthalmopathy was tested in an independent validation cohort consisting of 18 to 20 hyperthyroidism patients and 15 or so patients who later progressed to ophthalmopathy. For training and testing, the roughly 100 patients in the discovery cohort were randomly divided in a 7:3 ratio. In addition, the study compared T-cell repertoires in thyroid tissue and in blood from five or six Graves' hyperthyroidism patients. Once sampling was done, hyperthyroidism patients were given methimazole at a starting dose of 30 mg daily, whereas ophthalmopathy patients were given high-dose intravenous methylprednisolone. TCR Vbeta CDR3 sequencing of 120 to 150 peripheral blood samples (around 45 ophthalmopathy, 75 to 80 hyperthyroidism and approximately 17 progressor patients) is reported in the paper. What the work shows at the level of the full study, not this receptor alone: No statistical method was used to fix the sample size in advance, and group allocation was not hidden from the investigators. In validation, the model predicted progression to ophthalmopathy with around 71% sensitivity and 72% to 85% specificity, a median of about six months before onset. Blood samples also contained most of the expanded thyroid clonotypes (frequency above 0.001), which suggests that blood repertoires may reflect thyroid immune responses. In cross-validation, a model built on a 13 V-J signature told ophthalmopathy apart from stable hyperthyroidism with approximately 90% sensitivity and roughly 81% specificity, and in testing the same model reached 80%/75%.

Ophthalmopathy patients had moderately to severely active disease, Clinical Activity Score of at least 3, NOSPECS grade of at least 4, and duration under 3 months. Patients with uncontrolled infections, other autoimmune diseases, pregnancy or lactation were excluded. Diagnoses were established on the basis of clinical symptoms, serum thyroxine and TRAb, thyroid ultrasound, and orbital computed tomography. PBMCs were separated from roughly 9.6 ml of fresh peripheral blood using Ficoll-Paque density gradient centrifugation. Total RNA was extracted using Trizol reagent, and RNA quality was assessed on an Agilent 2100 Bioanalyzer. The TCR beta CDR3 regions were amplified from RNA transcripts. For the first round of RT-PCR on the TCR CDR3, the HTBI primer set was used together with the Qiagen OneStep RT-PCR kit. Libraries were constructed in a second round of multiplex PCR, after which size selection and purification were performed. Paired-end sequencing of the libraries was performed with 100 bp reads on an Illumina HiSeq2000. The authors' pipeline ran thus. SOAPnuke was used to process the raw data, with reads discarded if the reads contained adapters or uncalled bases, had a mean Phred below 15, or lacked an exact constant-primer or identifier match. High-quality paired reads were merged with COPE v1.2.5, and unique nucleotide sequences were defined as clonotypes. Clonotypes were aligned to IMGT TRBV, TRBD and TRBJ reference segments using MiTCR v1.1. Analysis was restricted to V-J combinations with a frequency above 0.0001, which covered 99% to 99.2% of repertoires. A TCS score was defined as the ratio of F50 (clonal expansion) to E x V (chaos), with BLOSUM62-based TCRdist applied between CDR3 peptides within each V-J. Welch's t-statistics and random forest reduced around 510 V-J features to roughly 13, which were used in a naive Bayes classifier (R e1071). TCRdb passed the public sequencing reads through fastp at Q25 and MiXCR, retaining productive beta sequences. Each entry is one CDR3 protein sequence, shown with its most common DNA and genes. These V and J calls originate from TCRdb's pipeline instead of the authors' own analysis. Present in this sample are approximately 430,000 distinct CDR3 sequences, 14% to 15% of which were seen just once. Less than 15% of the sample is held by the ten biggest clonotypes.

About this clonotype itself: Its antigen specificity is not known. This may stem from a read error, because a much larger clone lies one nucleotide away.

The clonotype was recovered from a man in his late teens or twenties with Graves' ophthalmopathy. The sequencing input was blood.

The nucleotide sequence is given as TGTGCCAGCAGTGAAATCAGCTATAGCTACACCTTC. This sequence encodes CASSEISYSYTF. The chain is assembled from TRBV2 and TRBJ1-2; no D segment can be confidently identified. The CDR3 runs 12 residues from the cysteine to the phenylalanine. Only CDR3 DNA is held: 36 bases, read in frame from base 1. According to the germline V gene, CDR1 reads SNHLY and CDR2 reads FYNNEI.